The 20 T cell receptor beta chains given below trace back to one sample, sequenced in a study of T-cell reconstitution after alpha-beta-depleted transplantation in children. Using unique molecular identifiers, the investigators prepared the TCRbeta library. TCRdb recomputed calls from the PCR reads with MiXCR, one row per CDR3 protein. The sample lists fewer than 750,000 distinct CDR3 sequences; about a quarter were seen once. Sequenced material: PBMCs, taken before TCRalphabeta/CD19-depleted stem cell transplant. These receptors all come from a boy under two years old with Wiskott-Aldrich syndrome, due to receive a stem cell transplant.

The CDR3: CASSSGTSGHYNEQFF. The CDR3 DNA follows: TGTGCCAGCAGTTCCGGGACTAGCGGGCACTACAATGAGCAGTTCTTC. The chain couples TRBV28 to TRBJ2-1; the match to TRBD2 covers 12 bases. In germline, CDR1 is MDHEN, CDR2 SYDVKM. Unmatched junction bases numbered 4, after V lost 4 bases and J lost 3 bases. CDR3 length: 16 amino acids.

This clonotype was picked up a small number of times. The rearrangement uses TRBV29-1 and TRBJ2-5; unclear D gene. CDR3 size: 13 residues. Germline assignment: CDR1 SQVTM and CDR2 ANQGSEA. V gave up 4 bases and J gave up 0 bases, with 9 bases separating them. The CDR3 nucleotides are TGCAGCGTTGGTCCTCTTTACCAAGAGACCCAGTACTTC. Translated, it gives CSVGPLYQETQYF. Based on the CDR3 plus reference TRBV29-1 and TRBJ2-5, the full variable domain is SAVISQKPSRDICQRGTSLTIQCQVDSQVTMMFWYRQQPGQSLTLIATANQGSEATYESGFVIDKFPISRPNLTFSTLTVSNMSPEDSSIYLCSVGPLYQETQYFGPGTRLLVL.

The V call is TRBV14, the J call TRBJ2-1; possible D gene TRBD2, 6 bases. Germline V lookup: CDR1 SGHDN, CDR2 FVKESK. This CDR3 contains 15 residues. V lost 4 bases and J lost 3, with 13 bases in between. The CDR3 sequence is CASSLGSMNYNEQFF. CDR3 DNA sequence: TGTGCCAGCAGCCTCGGGAGTATGAACTACAATGAGCAGTTCTTC.

The chain links TRBV12-3 or TRBV12-4 to TRBJ2-7, with 9 bases that match TRBD1. The trim removed 5 bases at V and 5 bases at J, leaving 7 bases unmatched. The CDR3 has 14 amino acids. CDR3 in amino acids: CASSPSRDRDEQYF. CDR3 nucleotide sequence: TGTGCCAGCAGTCCCTCCCGGGACAGGGACGAGCAGTACTTC.

J is TRBJ1-5 and V is TRBV5-1, with unresolved D. Germline V gives CDR1 SGHRS, CDR2 YFSETQ. The CDR3 is made up of 16 amino acids. The V end was cut by 0 bases, the J end by 5 bases, with 15 bases between. The CDR3 DNA sequence: TGCGCCAGCAGCTTGGGGCCTGCTAACCCCTATCAGCCCCAGCATTTT. Translation gives CASSLGPANPYQPQHF. The full variable domain, in which reference TRBV5-1 and TRBJ1-5 provide the parts outside the CDR3, is KAGVTQTPRYLIKTRGQQVTLSCSPISGHRSVSWYQQTPGQGLQFLFEYFSETQRNKGNFPGRFSGRQFSNSRSEMNVSTLELGDSALYLCASSLGPANPYQPQHFGDGTRLSIL.

This chain joins TRBV27 and TRBJ2-1; tentatively, D is TRBD1 (5 bases). Germline V lookup: CDR1 MNHEY, CDR2 SMNVEV (reference sequence). Trimming cost V 4 bases and J 5 bases, with 12 bases left between them. This CDR3 has 14 residues. CDR3 in amino acids: CASSYRPNNNEQFF. CDR3 nucleotides: TGTGCCAGCAGTTACAGGCCCAATAACAATGAGCAGTTCTTC.

This clonotype was detected a few times. V and J are TRBV5-1 and TRBJ2-7; the D gene is possibly TRBD2 (5 bases). Trimming removed 5 bases at V and 1 base at J, with 10 bases between. The germline gives CDR1 SGHRS, CDR2 YFSETQ. The CDR3 runs to 13 residues. The CDR3 region has the DNA TGCGCCAGCAGAAGGACTCCTTCCTACGAGCAGTACTTC. Amino acid sequence: CASRRTPSYEQYF.

Only a few counts were recorded for this clonotype. The chain carries TRBV30 and TRBJ1-1, with TRBD1 as a possible D gene (5 bases). V lost 4 bases to trimming and J lost 7 bases, with 13 bases between them. In germline, CDR1 is GTSNPN, CDR2 SVGIG (reference sequence). This CDR3 spans 12 amino acids. Written as DNA, the CDR3 is TGTGCCTGGAATCAAGGGGTGAATGAAGCTTTCTTT. Translating gives CAWNQGVNEAFF.

This chain connects TRBV7-3 to TRBJ1-3; D gene unclear. From germline, CDR1 is SGHTA and CDR2 FQGTGA. V was cut by 1 base and J by 4 bases, with 11 bases left in between. This CDR3 comprises 15 residues. Written as DNA, the CDR3 is TGTGCCAGCAGCTTAATCCCAGGCGGAGGAAACACCATATATTTT. Translation gives CASSLIPGGGNTIYF.

This clonotype was picked up a small number of times. V usage is TRBV28 and J usage is TRBJ2-3, with 13 bases aligning to TRBD2. From germline, CDR1 is MDHEN and CDR2 SYDVKM. CDR3 length: 16 residues. Losses at the gene ends were 6 bases for V and 6 bases for J; bases not matched to a gene: 9. The DNA for the CDR3 is TGTGCCAGCAGCGCCGGACTAGCGGGAGCCTTGGATACGCAGTATTTT. Translating it yields CASSAGLAGALDTQYF.

V and J are TRBV5-1 and TRBJ2-1, with unresolved D. Trimming pared 0 bases from V and 6 bases from J, leaving 10 bases between. The germline V gene has CDR1 SGHRS and CDR2 YFSETQ. This CDR3 has 14 amino acids. CDR3 residues: CASSLGVGTNEQFF. CDR3 DNA sequence: TGCGCCAGCAGCTTGGGGGTGGGCACCAATGAGCAGTTCTTC.

CDR3 amino acids: CSASASGRAGYQETQYF. The CDR3 DNA reads as TGCAGTGCTAGTGCCAGCGGGAGGGCCGGGTACCAAGAGACCCAGTACTTC. The V and J genes are TRBV20-1 and TRBJ2-5; TRBD2 aligns across 10 bases. From germline, CDR1 is DFQATT and CDR2 SNEGSKA (reference sequence). The V and J ends lost 3 bases and 0 bases, in that order; junction bases with no gene match: 10. The CDR3 extends over 17 amino acids.

This clonotype was picked up a small number of times. The chain has TRBV5-1 and TRBJ2-7; D gene ambiguous. Germline V CDR1 and CDR2: SGHRS, YFSETQ. Trimming removed 4 bases at V and 2 bases at J, with 10 bases between. The CDR3 has 13 residues. Here the CDR3 reads CASSRGLPYEQYF. The DNA for the CDR3 is TGCGCCAGCAGCCGTGGGCTCCCCTACGAGCAGTACTTC.

This clonotype has more than one count but fewer than ten. This chain uses TRBV10-3 with TRBJ1-1; D is ambiguous. The CDR3 is 13 amino acids. Germline assignment: CDR1 ENHRY and CDR2 SYGVKD. Trimming left V 3 bases short and J 0 bases short, with 5 bases between. The CDR3 spells CAISDIMNTEAFF. The CDR3 DNA reads as TGTGCCATCAGTGATATCATGAACACTGAAGCTTTCTTT.

This clonotype was recorded a few times. The V gene is TRBV20-1, the J gene TRBJ2-7; D could derive from TRBD1 or TRBD2 (6 bases each). The germline V gene encodes CDR1 DFQATT and CDR2 SNEGSKA (reference sequence). The CDR3 is 13 amino acids. The V and J ends lost 6 bases and 5 bases respectively, with 17 bases between them. The CDR3: CSATEGGGDEQYF. CDR3 nucleotide sequence: TGCAGTGCGACGGAGGGGGGTGGGGACGAGCAGTACTTC.

The chain recombines TRBV25-1 with TRBJ2-5; D not certain. This CDR3 region has 14 residues. Trimming took off 1 base at V and 1 base at J, with 7 bases between the two ends. Germline V CDR1 and CDR2: MGHDK, SYGVNS. The CDR3 DNA follows: TGTGCCAGCAGTGAATTTGGGTTCCAAGAGACCCAGTACTTC. Its protein product is CASSEFGFQETQYF.

This clonotype was counted only a few times. V and J are TRBV5-1 and TRBJ2-3; D may be TRBD2 (5 bases). V dropped 4 bases and J dropped 11 bases, with 17 bases sitting between them. The CDR3 runs 13 residues. CDR1 is SGHRS and CDR2 is YFSETQ in the germline V gene. The CDR3 is CASSAGDRRKQYF. The CDR3 region has the DNA TGCGCCAGCAGCGCGGGCGATCGGCGGAAGCAGTATTTT.

The chain combines TRBV30 with TRBJ1-1; no clear D. The germline CDR1 and CDR2 sequences are GTSNPN and SVGIG (reference sequence). The CDR3 is made up of 14 amino acids. V was trimmed by 3 bases and J by 2 bases, leaving 13 bases between them. The CDR3 protein is CAWSIDFFNTEAFF. CDR3 in DNA: TGTGCCTGGAGCATCGACTTTTTTAACACTGAAGCTTTCTTT.

V is TRBV15 and J is TRBJ2-2; D is perhaps TRBD1 (5 bases). Trimming pared 8 bases from V and 7 bases from J, leaving 14 bases between. Germline CDR1 is LNHNV and CDR2 is YYDKDF (reference sequence). The length of the CDR3 is 13 residues. As DNA, the CDR3 is TGTGCCACCCTACGGATTCAGGGCGGGGAGCTGTTTTTT. This sequence encodes CATLRIQGGELFF.

This clonotype was observed a few times. The chain carries TRBV14 and TRBJ1-1; possibly TRBD1 for D (6 bases). From germline, CDR1 is SGHDN and CDR2 FVKESK. CDR3 length: 14 residues. Trimming removed 1 base from V and 0 bases from J, with 6 bases in between. The CDR3 bases are TGTGCCAGCAGCCAAGGACAGGTGAACACTGAAGCTTTCTTT. This codes for CASSQGQVNTEAFF.